The clone carrying this T cell receptor beta chain is deemed medium-sized. The source of the sample is a study of tumor and adjacent non-tumor tissue in lung cancer. No cell sorting was done before RNA was extracted from the tissue. Distant lung tissue was collected more than 3 cm away from the tumor edge. The germline V gene encodes CDR1 SGHNT and CDR2 YENEEA. The CDR3 is 17 residues long. Trimming took 5 bases from V and 1 from J, leaving 17 bases between them. The library came from three nested PCR rounds adapted from ARM-PCR protocols. MiXCR, applied by TCRdb to the multiplex PCR reads, yields one record per CDR3 protein. The sample yields tens of thousands of distinct CDR3 sequences, about 70% seen once.

The J gene is TRBJ1-4, the V gene TRBV11-3; TRBD1 might be the D (6 bases). The specimen sequenced was distant non-tumor lung tissue. The receptor's source is a woman in her sixties or seventies with non-small cell lung cancer. CDR3 sequence reads: CASSRHRGAGTNEKLFF. The DNA for the CDR3 is TGTGCCAGCAGCCGGCACCGGGGGGCCGGAACTAATGAAAAACTGTTTTTT. Looking up the rest from reference TRBV11-3 and TRBJ1-4 gives the full variable domain: EAGVVQSPRYKIIEKKQPVAFWCNPISGHNTLYWYLQNLGQGPELLIRYENEEAVDDSQLPKDRFSAERLKGVDSTLKIQPAELGDSAVYLCASSRHRGAGTNEKLFFGSGTQLSVL.